The present T cell receptor (beta chain) was sequenced within a study of blood T cell repertoires in COVID-19 (dated by TCRdb to 2020 to 2021). Study-level background: The collaborator samples originated in the United States, Italy and Spain and spanned the acute and convalescent phases of COVID-19. A freely available public database, intended as a resource for researchers studying the immune response to SARS-CoV-2, is where the repertoires were released. The samples were drawn from two sources: the first 160 participants of the ongoing ImmuneRACE study, and 1,000 to 1,500 subjects contributed by 6 global collaborators. HLA class I and class II types, where available, came from metadata supplied by the sample provider rather than from assay-based typing. The sample metadata nearly always contained a de-identified subject ID, COVID-19 status, age in years and sex. Deeply sampled blood TCRbeta repertoires from subjects exposed to, actively infected with, or recovered from COVID-19 were included in the dataset. The material from the prospective study consisted of cDNA or gDNA derived from T cells, B-cell-depleted T cells, or PBMCs.

The collaborating institutions used their own protocols to collect whole blood in K2EDTA tubes. For TCRbeta analysis, collaborators shipped samples as frozen whole blood, isolated PBMCs, or DNA extracted from either of those sample types. Measured from the cysteine to the phenylalanine, the CDR3 is 15 residues long. The kept DNA is CDR3 alone, 45 bases in frame from the first base. CDR1 and CDR2, per the germline V gene (reference sequence), are DFQATT and SNEGSKA. The germline V and J ends show losses of 3 bases and 1 base respectively, and no gene match explains 4 bases of the junction. TCRbeta CDR3 regions were amplified from genomic DNA using the immunoSEQ Assay, a bias-controlled multiplex PCR. Per the source publication's procedure: The number of nucleated cells in each sample was estimated by amplification of reference gene primers within the assay. To quantify the absolute abundance of each unique TCRbeta CDR3 rearrangement, sequence reads were collapsed and filtered. For each sample, productive Simpson clonality was calculated by taking the square root of Simpson's diversity index across productive rearrangements. Imported from immuneACCESS, the table was reduced by TCRdb to in-frame sequences with V and J called. These copies leave out some clones; in studies compared against another copy, an unresolved V gene accounts for under half, and the cause of the remainder is not known. The DNA was the basis for D and trimming; V, J and clone size are from that table. Across this sample there are some 150,000 clones, with approximately 84% seen only once. Together, the top ten hold under 2.5% of the sample.

Results the study describes overall, beyond this receptor: The quantity of clinical and demographic metadata differed by source and by participant and was supplied without curation.

A note on this clone: Its antigen target is currently unknown. The record has no base qualities; no much larger clone is one base away.

What was sequenced was peripheral blood. The receptor's source is a man aged 65 to 79 with acute or convalescent COVID-19. The chain links TRBV20-1 with TRBJ2-2, and 8 junction bases match TRBD2. The nucleotides read TGCAGTGCTAGTAATGCGGGGGGGAACACCGGGGAGCTGTTTTTT. Its protein reads: CSASNAGGNTGELFF.